The 25 T cell receptor beta chains presented below share a single source sample, sequenced in a study of blood T cell repertoires in COVID-19. Using immunoSEQ multiplex PCR, the repertoire was profiled, and TCRdb retains in-frame clones only, with some absent. The table has 150,000 to 200,000 clones, around 85% seen once. Sample: peripheral blood. Every receptor here comes from a man in his sixties with acute or convalescent COVID-19.

The chain links TRBV6-5 to TRBJ2-2, with a possible D match to TRBD1 (6 bases). The germline gives CDR1 MNHEY, CDR2 SVGAGI. CDR3 length equals 15 residues. V was trimmed by 6 bases and J by 1 base, leaving 12 bases between them. As DNA, the CDR3 is TGTGCCAGCAGAAAACCGGGACAGAACACCGGGGAGCTGTTTTTT. Translation gives CASRKPGQNTGELFF.

The V and J genes are TRBV2 and TRBJ1-4, with D possibly matching TRBD1 (5 bases). The CDR3 is 18 amino acids. In germline, CDR1 is SNHLY, CDR2 FYNNEI. The ends were cut back, 6 bases at V and 0 bases at J, with 20 bases in the middle. The CDR3 coding sequence is TGTGCCAGCAGGAATCCAGGGTTAAAGAGGCCAACTAATGAAAAACTGTTTTTT. This sequence encodes CASRNPGLKRPTNEKLFF. The full variable domain, with the rest looked up from reference TRBV2 and TRBJ1-4, is EPEVTQTPSHQVTQMGQEVILRCVPISNHLYFYWYRQILGQKVEFLVSFYNNEISEKSEIFDDQFSVERPDGSNFTLKIRSTKLEDSAMYFCASRNPGLKRPTNEKLFFGSGTQLSVL.

The J gene is TRBJ2-3, the V gene TRBV20-1; tentatively, D is TRBD2 (5 bases). Per the germline V gene, CDR1 is DFQATT and CDR2 is SNEGSKA (reference sequence). Deletions cut 3 bases from V and 1 base from J, with 14 bases between. This CDR3 region has 15 residues. The CDR3, as DNA: TGCAGTGCTAGTCCCCCGGACTCGGGCACAGATACGCAGTATTTT. This encodes CSASPPDSGTDTQYF.

This clone appeared a few times. V usage is TRBV18 and J usage is TRBJ2-5; the match to TRBD2 covers 10 bases. V was pared by 3 bases and J by 4 bases, with 2 bases of the junction left unmatched. There are 14 residues in the CDR3. Germline CDR1 reads KGHSH; CDR2 reads LQKENI. CDR3 loop: CASSPVAGGETQYF. The CDR3 DNA reads TGTGCCAGCTCACCCGTAGCGGGAGGAGAGACCCAGTACTTC.

The CDR3 sequence: CASSLVTSGSGEQFF. Here the CDR3 DNA reads TGTGCCAGCAGCTTAGTGACTAGCGGGAGTGGTGAGCAGTTCTTC. The chain employs TRBV11-2 and TRBJ2-1; 12 nucleotides agree with TRBD2. The CDR3 sequence is 15 residues long. Germline V CDR1 and CDR2: SGHAT, FQNNGV. The V segment lost 1 base and the J segment 9 bases; nucleotides outside the gene matches: 4.

This chain uses TRBV19 with TRBJ2-4, with 7 bases fitting TRBD2. CDR3 length equals 18 residues. The trim removed 5 bases at V and 3 bases at J, leaving 16 bases unmatched. Germline V gene lookup returns CDR1 LNHDA and CDR2 SQIVND (reference sequence). The CDR3 loop is CASSGGIAREILKNIQYF. The CDR3 DNA is TGTGCCAGTAGTGGGGGGATAGCGCGGGAGATTCTCAAAAACATTCAGTACTTC.

The rearrangement uses TRBV28 and TRBJ2-3; TRBD2 matches at 9 bases. CDR3 length: 15 amino acids. The V gene end was trimmed by 6 bases and the J gene end by 4 bases; junction bases not matched to a gene: 8. Germline CDR1 is MDHEN and CDR2 is SYDVKM. The CDR3 nucleotides read TGTGCCAGCAGCCCCGGGACTAGCACCCCAGATACGCAGTATTTT. It is translated as CASSPGTSTPDTQYF.

A single count supports this clone. V and J are TRBV29-1 and TRBJ2-5, with 8 bases that match TRBD2. The CDR3 spans 15 residues. V lost 4 bases, J lost 0 bases, and 7 bases stayed unmatched. The germline V gene encodes CDR1 SQVTM and CDR2 ANQGSEA. In DNA, the CDR3 is TGCAGCGTTGTTCCAGCGGGAGCGAACCAAGAGACCCAGTACTTC. Amino acids: CSVVPAGANQETQYF.

The V and J genes are TRBV6-6 and TRBJ2-1; TRBD1 is a possible D gene (5 bases). Germline-derived CDR1 and CDR2 are MNHNY and SVGAGI (reference sequence). Trimming removed 6 bases at V and 0 bases at J, with 12 bases between. The CDR3 is 15 residues long. The CDR3 region has the DNA TGTGCCAGCAGACGGACACCCAGCTCCTACAATGAGCAGTTCTTC. This encodes CASRRTPSSYNEQFF.

The gene calls are TRBV6-5 and TRBJ2-1, with 10 bases aligning to TRBD2. CDR1 and CDR2 (germline): MNHEY, SVGAGI. This CDR3 comprises 15 residues. The ends lost 2 bases at V and 5 bases at J; junction bases unmatched: 3. The CDR3: CASSYSGRANNEQFF. For the CDR3, the DNA is TGTGCCAGCAGTTACAGCGGGAGGGCGAACAATGAGCAGTTCTTC.

For this clone: Other DNA sequences in this specimen translate into the identical CDR3. This chain links TRBV9 with TRBJ2-1; 8 bases match TRBD1. CDR3 length: 13 amino acids. CDR1 and CDR2 from the germline V gene are SGDLS and YYNGEE. With 1 base clipped from V and 6 bases from J, the junction kept 0 bases outside the gene matches. CDR3 in DNA: TGTGCCAGCAGCGTAACAGGGGGCAATGAGCAGTTCTTC. This sequence encodes CASSVTGGNEQFF.

The chain couples TRBV5-1 to TRBJ2-5; TRBD2 matches at 10 bases. Per the germline V gene, CDR1 is SGHRS and CDR2 is YFSETQ. The CDR3 is 15 amino acids. The V gene end was trimmed by 5 bases and the J gene end by 4 bases; junction bases not matched to a gene: 8. The CDR3 loop reads CASRSSGRAGETQYF. The CDR3 DNA reads as TGCGCCAGCAGGTCGAGCGGGAGGGCCGGAGAGACCCAGTACTTC.

The V gene is TRBV27, the J gene TRBJ2-6, with TRBD1 matching over 8 bases. CDR1 is MNHEY, CDR2 SMNVEV, per germline (reference sequence). This CDR3 has 17 residues. Unmatched junction bases numbered 5, after V lost 3 bases and J lost 1 base. The DNA of the CDR3 is TGTGCCAGCAGTTTTATGGACAGGGTTTCTGGGGCCAACGTCCTGACTTTC. It codes for CASSFMDRVSGANVLTF. Drawing the rest from reference TRBV27 and TRBJ2-6, the complete variable domain is EAQVTQNPRYLITVTGKKLTVTCSQNMNHEYMSWYRQDPGLGLRQIYYSMNVEVTDKGDVPEGYKVSRKEKRNFPLILESPSPNQTSLYFCASSFMDRVSGANVLTFGAGSRLTVL.

The V and J genes are TRBV5-1 and TRBJ2-1, with TRBD2 matching over 8 bases. Trimming cost V 3 bases and J 11 bases; bases outside gene matches: 10. CDR3 length equals 14 residues. The germline gives CDR1 SGHRS, CDR2 YFSETQ. CDR3 DNA: TGCGCCAGCAGCTCCGGGACTAGAAGGTCCAAGCAGTTCTTC. It is translated as CASSSGTRRSKQFF.

The sample holds one count of this clone. The rearrangement joins TRBV9 to TRBJ2-7; D is unclear. Germline lookup yields CDR1 SGDLS and CDR2 YYNGEE. V shed 0 bases and J shed 0 bases, with 7 bases lying between them. The length of the CDR3 is 14 residues. CDR3 DNA sequence: TGTGCCAGCAGCGTAGAGAAGAGCTCCTACGAGCAGTACTTC. Protein: CASSVEKSSYEQYF.

As for this clone: The germline gene is not matched at one end of the junction; a read error may be the cause. This sequence joins TRBV25-1 and TRBJ2-1, with 14 bases that match TRBD2. This CDR3 contains 12 residues. Germline lookup yields CDR1 MGHDK and CDR2 SYGVNS. CDR3 residues: CGGLAGVWEQFF. The CDR3, as DNA: TGCGGGGGACTAGCGGGAGTTTGGGAGCAGTTCTTC.

This chain joins TRBV3-1 (or the pseudogene TRBV3-2) and TRBJ1-4; maybe TRBD1 (6 bases). Germline V gives CDR1 LGHDT, CDR2 YNNKEL (reference sequence). The CDR3 length is 17 residues. V dropped 1 base and J dropped 0 bases, with 12 bases sitting between them. CDR3 amino acids: CASSQAERTATNEKLFF. The CDR3 DNA reads as TGTGCCAGCAGCCAAGCTGAAAGGACAGCAACTAATGAAAAACTGTTTTTT.

The chain employs TRBV3-1 (or the pseudogene TRBV3-2) and TRBJ2-1; D may be TRBD2 (5 bases). V gave up 6 bases and J gave up 9 bases, with 12 bases separating them. The CDR3 extends over 12 amino acids. Germline-derived CDR1 and CDR2 are LGHDT and YNNKEL (reference sequence). CDR3 in amino acids: CASSQTEGEQFF. DNA for the CDR3: TGTGCCAGCAGTCAGACTGAGGGTGAGCAGTTCTTC.

The chain couples TRBV15 to TRBJ1-1, with 9 bases that match TRBD1. Germline assignment: CDR1 LNHNV and CDR2 YYDKDF (reference sequence). The CDR3 spans 14 residues. The V gene end was trimmed by 5 bases and the J gene end by 4 bases; junction bases not matched to a gene: 5. The CDR3 nucleotides are TGTGCCACCAGCGGAGGGACAGGGAGCACTGAAGCTTTCTTT. Its protein is CATSGGTGSTEAFF. Full variable domain (outside the CDR3, taken from reference TRBV15 and TRBJ1-1): DAMVIQNPRYQVTQFGKPVTLSCSQTLNHNVMYWYQQKSSQAPKLLFHYYDKDFNNEADTPDNFQSRRPNTSFCFLDIRSPGLGDTAMYLCATSGGTGSTEAFFGQGTRLTVV.

The chain carries TRBV28 and TRBJ2-1, with D possibly TRBD2 on 6 matching bases. Between the trimmed V and J ends, which lost 2 bases and 4 bases, there was a span of 27 bases. This CDR3 has 20 amino acids. Germline loops: CDR1 MDHEN, CDR2 SYDVKM. The CDR3 loop is CASSLRVILPLAVVYNEQFF. As DNA, the CDR3 is TGTGCCAGCAGTTTACGAGTCATCCTACCCTTAGCGGTTGTTTACAATGAGCAGTTCTTC.

V gene TRBV19 combines with J gene TRBJ2-7; no firm D call. This CDR3 region has 14 residues. Between the trimmed V and J ends, which lost 7 bases and 0 bases, there was a span of 13 bases. CDR1 LNHDA and CDR2 SQIVND come from the germline V gene (reference sequence). The CDR3 reads CASTPSLNSYEQYF. The DNA for the CDR3 is TGTGCCAGTACCCCCAGTCTCAACTCCTACGAGCAGTACTTC.

Worth noting for this clone: At one of its ends the junction is not consistent with the germline gene, which may arise from a read error. The CDR3 loop is CASSFSDGGTDTQYF. CDR3 nucleotides: TGTGCTAGCAGCTTTTCCGACGGAGGCACAGATACGCAGTATTTT. V is TRBV7-7 and J is TRBJ2-3; D remains unclear. The V gene's germline CDR1 is SSHAT and CDR2 FNYEAQ (reference sequence). The CDR3 sequence is 15 residues long.

The V call is TRBV5-4, the J call TRBJ1-4, with 10 bases that match TRBD1. The CDR3 is 15 residues long. Looked up from germline, CDR1 is SGHNT and CDR2 is YYREEE (reference sequence). Unmatched junction bases numbered 4, after V lost 4 bases and J lost 4 bases. The CDR3, as DNA: TGTGCCAGCAGCGGGACAGGGGTGGGTAATGAAAAACTGTTTTTT. This translates into CASSGTGVGNEKLFF.

The rearrangement uses TRBV29-1 and TRBJ1-1, with D maybe TRBD1 (5 bases). The CDR3 has 11 residues. Germline V gene sequence: CDR1 SQVTM, CDR2 ANQGSEA. The V and J ends lost 7 bases and 3 bases respectively, with 9 bases between them. CDR3 region: CSAGTDTEAFF. DNA of the CDR3: TGCAGCGCGGGGACTGACACTGAAGCTTTCTTT.

With regard to this clone: The junction and the germline gene differ at one end; a read error may be behind it. The chain employs TRBV7-7 and TRBJ2-2; 10 nucleotides line up with TRBD2. CDR1 and CDR2 (germline): SSHAT, FNYEAQ (reference sequence). The CDR3 sequence is 17 residues long. DNA of the CDR3: TGTGCTAGCAGCCCACACCCTAGCGGGAGAGGCACCGGGGAGCTGTTTTTT. This codes for CASSPHPSGRGTGELFF.